This T cell receptor (beta chain) was observed in a study of response to subunit inactivated influenza vaccine. Study conclusions and caveats: Researchers suggested that each seasonal influenza vaccination recruits few new T cells.

For this clonotype: What it recognizes is unknown.

TCRdb re-called the RT-PCR reads with MiXCR, one entry per CDR3 protein. This sample yields 300,000 to 350,000 distinct CDR3 sequences, of which approximately 20% are seen a single time; 10% to 13% belongs to the top ten. This sequence originates from a man between 50 and 75 years old who received an inactivated influenza vaccine. Material: PBMCs from blood, obtained 21 months after vaccination.

In nucleotides, the CDR3 is TGTGCCAGCAGGACTAGCGGGGGCGATGAGCAGTTCTTC. Translating it yields CASRTSGGDEQFF. This chain uses TRBV6-2 or TRBV6-3 with TRBJ2-1; 12 bases match TRBD2. J lost 8 bases, V lost 6 bases, and 2 bases had no gene match. CDR3 size: 13 residues. In germline, CDR1 is MNHEY, CDR2 SVGEGT.